Sequencing of this T cell receptor beta chain was carried out in a study of monozygotic twins with inflammatory bowel disease. The CDR3 spans 13 residues. CDR1 and CDR2 from the germline V gene are SGHNT and YYREEE (reference sequence). Every TCR library used roughly 3,200 ng of total RNA. UMIs with a 6-nucleotide sample barcode were added by template switching. TCRdb re-called the 5' RACE reads; one entry per CDR3 protein, DNA not given. The sample spans 350,000 to 400,000 distinct CDR3 sequences; the ten largest clones claim roughly 2.6%. Material for sequencing was blood. The genes are TRBV5-4 and TRBJ1-1; TCRdb's D call of TRBD1 is untestable without DNA. The receptor was isolated from a human donor with ulcerative colitis or Crohn's disease, or a healthy co-twin of an affected twin (not recorded which). The CDR3 reads CASSYDRVGGAYF. Looking up the rest from reference TRBV5-4 and TRBJ1-1 gives the full variable domain: ETGVTQSPTHLIKTRGQQVTLRCSSQSGHNTVSWYQQALGQGPQFIFQYYREEENGRGNFPPRFSGLQFPNYSSELNVNALELDDSALYLCASSYDRVGGAYFGQGTRLTVV.